This entry concerns a single TCR beta chain. The antigen is not known. Sequencing used immunoSEQ multiplex PCR; TCRdb keeps in-frame clones, though not all of them. The table lists fewer than 400,000 clones, about 85% of them singletons. The treatment here: around 19 received Ad26.COV2.S at low or high dose, single or two shots; about 5 received placebo; per-sample allocation not given. At day 63 after the first vaccine or placebo injection, samples were drawn. The sample belongs to a study of Ad26.COV2.S vaccination and SARS-CoV-2 variants. Study context: A COV1001 Ad26.COV2.S trial-arm participant provided the sample. In the study, Ad26.COV2.S was injected intramuscularly once, or twice 56 days apart. Study-level findings and limits: Compared with placebo recipients, vaccine recipients had higher spike-specific TCR breadth.

Germline CDR1 is SGHAT and CDR2 is FQNNGV. Trimming removed 1 base at V and 2 bases at J, with 13 bases between. The CDR3 is 16 residues long. The sequenced sample was peripheral blood, obtained in a trial of Ad26.COV2.S vaccine versus placebo. The sequence was collected from a person aged 18-65 years who received the Ad26.COV2.S COVID-19 vaccine or a placebo. This rearrangement joins TRBV11-2 to TRBJ2-3; tentatively, D is TRBD2 (6 bases). CDR3 coding DNA: TGTGCCAGCAGCTTAGCCGGGAGAATAGACACAGATACGCAGTATTTT. It specifies CASSLAGRIDTDTQYF. Based on the CDR3 plus reference TRBV11-2 and TRBJ2-3, the full variable domain is EAGVAQSPRYKIIEKRQSVAFWCNPISGHATLYWYQQILGQGPKLLIQFQNNGVVDDSQLPKDRFSAERLKGVDSTLKIQPAKLEDSAVYLCASSLAGRIDTDTQYFGPGTRLTVL.